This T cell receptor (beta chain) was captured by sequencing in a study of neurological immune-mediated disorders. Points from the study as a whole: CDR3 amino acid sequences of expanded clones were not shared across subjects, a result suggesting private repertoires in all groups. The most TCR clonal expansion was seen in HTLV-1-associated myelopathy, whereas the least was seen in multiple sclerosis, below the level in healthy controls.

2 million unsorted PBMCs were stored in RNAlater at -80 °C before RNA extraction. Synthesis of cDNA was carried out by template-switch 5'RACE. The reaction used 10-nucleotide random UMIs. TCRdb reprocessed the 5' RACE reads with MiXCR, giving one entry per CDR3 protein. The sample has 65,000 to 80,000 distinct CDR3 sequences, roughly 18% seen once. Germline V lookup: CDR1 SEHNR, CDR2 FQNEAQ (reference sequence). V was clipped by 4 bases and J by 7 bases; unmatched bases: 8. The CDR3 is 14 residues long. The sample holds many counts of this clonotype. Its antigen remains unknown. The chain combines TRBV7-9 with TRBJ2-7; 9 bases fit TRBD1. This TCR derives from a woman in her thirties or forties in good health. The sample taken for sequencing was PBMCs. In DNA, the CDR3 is TGTGCCAGCAGCTCGTCCGGGACAGGGAGGGAGCAGTACTTC. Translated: CASSSSGTGREQYF.